This T cell receptor (beta chain) appears in the sequencing data of a study of cytomegalovirus exposure and HLA in healthy donors. In the case of this clone: Its target is not known.

Study results and limitations: Rates of TCR association differed by HLA locus in a later analysis, with DRB1 highest and HLA-C lowest. By a later analysis, the bulk of CMV-associated TCR beta chains appeared HLA-restricted. Associated with HLA alleles at 0.05 false discovery rate in a later analysis were approximately 17,000 TCR beta sequences.

The CDR3 totals 13 residues. Per the germline V gene, CDR1 is MNHNS and CDR2 is SASEGT. Unmatched junction bases numbered 6, after V lost 8 bases and J lost 6 bases. Researchers ran the PCR with 60 Vbeta and 13 Jbeta primers. Sequenced by immunoSEQ multiplex PCR; TCRdb stores in-frame clones only, minus some. The top ten clones hold under 6.5% of a sample with about 120,000 clones, over 75% of them seen once. Sequencing was done on a sample of PBMCs. The chain links TRBV6-1 to TRBJ1-1; 10 nucleotides agree with TRBD1. The TCR sequence derives from a man between 18 and 35 years old in good health and CMV-seropositive. CDR3 in DNA: TGTGCCAGCCCCCGGACAGGGGGGCCTGAAGCTTTCTTT. It codes for CASPRTGGPEAFF.